This is a list of T cell receptor beta chains from one sample in a study of blood T cell repertoires in COVID-19. Some clones are missing from TCRdb's copy, which holds only in-frame ones; the method was immunoSEQ multiplex PCR. Of some 88,000 clones in the sample, more than 70% were seen once. The sequenced sample consisted of peripheral blood. These receptors were collected from a woman between 65 and 79 years old with acute or convalescent COVID-19. CDR3s include the opening cysteine and the closing phenylalanine or tryptophan. D genes are given only for firm matches. Clone size, where shown, is once, few, many, or a class for clones that have expanded.

TRBD1 TRBJ1-2 TRBV5-1 - CASSPIDRGPGYTF TGCGCCAGCAGCCCCATTGACAGGGGGCCAGGCTACACCTTC
- TRBJ2-5 TRBV7-9 - CASSLSLRETQYF TGTGCCAGCAGCTTAAGCCTCCGGGAGACCCAGTACTTC
TRBD2 TRBJ2-3 TRBV7-2 - CASREKGLAGGPSDTQYF TGTGCCAGCAGAGAGAAGGGACTAGCGGGAGGGCCTTCGGATACGCAGTATTTT
TRBD1 TRBJ2-1 TRBV29-1 - CSVKPHQTGGNEQFF TGCAGCGTCAAACCGCATCAGACAGGGGGCAATGAGCAGTTCTTC
- TRBJ1-1 TRBV12-5 many CASQGNPNTEAFF TGTGCTTCCCAGGGGAATCCGAACACTGAAGCTTTCTTT
TRBD1 TRBJ1-1 TRBV19 - CASSGQVFSTEAFF TGTGCCAGTAGCGGACAGGTGTTCAGCACTGAAGCTTTCTTT
- TRBJ1-6 TRBV3-1/TRBV3-2 - CASSPGTTTSPLHF TGTGCCAGCAGCCCAGGGACAACAACATCACCCCTCCACTTT
TRBD1 TRBJ1-4 TRBV6-5 - CASSYSRTGGEKLFF TGTGCCAGCAGTTACTCGCGGACAGGGGGTGAAAAACTGTTTTTT
TRBD1 TRBJ2-1 TRBV29-1 - CSVEQPGQGIYNEQFF TGCAGCGTTGAACAACCTGGACAGGGAATATACAATGAGCAGTTCTTC
TRBD1 TRBJ1-1 TRBV5-1 once CASSWDRDTEAFF TGCGCCAGCAGCTGGGACAGGGACACTGAAGCTTTCTTT
- TRBJ1-4 TRBV2 - CASRRVPTNEKLFF TGTGCCAGCAGGAGAGTTCCAACTAATGAAAAACTGTTTTTT
- TRBJ2-1 TRBV27 - CASSWGGAYNEQFF TGTGCCAGCAGTTGGGGGGGCGCCTACAATGAGCAGTTCTTC
- TRBJ1-2 TRBV7-8 - CASSPRGDYGYTF TGTGCCAGCAGCCCCAGGGGCGACTATGGCTACACCTTC
- TRBJ2-3 TRBV5-1 - CASSLRQVVTDTQYF TGCGCCAGCAGCTTGAGGCAGGTAGTCACAGATACGCAGTATTTT
- TRBJ2-2 TRBV24-1 - CATKSREVNTGELFF TGTGCCACCAAGTCCAGGGAGGTGAACACCGGGGAGCTGTTTTTT
TRBD1 TRBJ2-6 TRBV5-6 - CASGQGGGANVLTF TGTGCCAGCGGACAGGGCGGTGGGGCCAACGTCCTGACTTTC
TRBD2 TRBJ2-1 TRBV5-1 few CASSLNPLAGYEQFF TGCGCCAGCAGCTTGAACCCCCTAGCGGGCTATGAGCAGTTCTTC
- TRBJ1-1 TRBV19 once CASSRTGGGNTEAFF TGTGCCAGTAGTAGGACGGGAGGTGGGAACACTGAAGCTTTCTTT
- TRBJ2-4 TRBV7-5 - CARGHGWAAHSKNIQYF TGTGCCAGAGGACATGGGTGGGCTGCTCACTCCAAAAACATTCAGTACTTC
- TRBJ1-5 TRBV2 - CASSGFGPFRGQPQHF TGTGCCAGCAGTGGGTTTGGCCCGTTTAGAGGCCAGCCCCAGCATTTT
- TRBJ1-5 TRBV5-6 - CASSSTDSNQPQHF TGTGCCAGCAGCTCGACAGATAGCAATCAGCCCCAGCATTTT
TRBD2 TRBJ2-5 TRBV7-2 - CASSLGLADRTQYF TGTGCCAGCAGCTTGGGACTAGCCGACCGAACCCAGTACTTC
- TRBJ1-2 TRBV6-5 - CASSMVNSGYTF TGTGCCAGCAGTATGGTTAACAGTGGCTACACCTTC
TRBD1 TRBJ1-2 TRBV15 once CATSSAQTGDYGYTF TGTGCCACCAGCAGCGCCCAGACAGGGGACTATGGCTACACCTTC
TRBD2 TRBJ2-1 TRBV7-6 - CASSLVQAGVQGEQFF TGTGCCAGCAGCTTAGTTCAAGCGGGAGTTCAAGGGGAGCAGTTCTTC
- TRBJ2-3 TRBV7-2 - CASSSDPGADTQYF TGTGCCAGCAGCTCGGACCCGGGGGCAGATACGCAGTATTTT
TRBD2 TRBJ2-2 TRBV19 - CASSILIAGGATGELFF TGTGCCAGTAGTATATTGATAGCGGGGGGAGCCACCGGGGAGCTGTTTTTT
- TRBJ1-4 TRBV7-6 - CASSAQMTSGREKLFF TGTGCCAGCAGCGCCCAAATGACGTCTGGGCGAGAAAAACTGTTTTTT
TRBD1 TRBJ1-5 TRBV6-5 - CASSLGQGDQPQHF TGTGCCAGCAGCCTCGGACAGGGAGATCAGCCCCAGCATTTT
- TRBJ1-2 TRBV6-5 - CASSLSFGLVGYTF TGTGCCAGCAGCCTATCGTTTGGGCTTGTTGGCTACACCTTC
- TRBJ2-5 TRBV6-5 once CASSPIFGEETQYF TGTGCCAGCAGCCCCATCTTCGGGGAAGAGACCCAGTACTTC
- TRBJ1-4 TRBV5-5 - CASSLVVRASTNEKLFF TGTGCCAGCAGCTTGGTTGTCAGGGCTTCAACTAATGAAAAACTGTTTTTT
TRBD2 TRBJ2-4 TRBV7-2 - CASSPWTRGTLTSKNIQYF TGTGCCAGCAGCCCCTGGACTAGAGGGACCCTAACGTCCAAAAACATTCAGTACTTC
- TRBJ2-1 TRBV18 - CASSRAGPLDEQFF TGTGCCAGCTCACGGGCAGGGCCACTCGATGAGCAGTTCTTC